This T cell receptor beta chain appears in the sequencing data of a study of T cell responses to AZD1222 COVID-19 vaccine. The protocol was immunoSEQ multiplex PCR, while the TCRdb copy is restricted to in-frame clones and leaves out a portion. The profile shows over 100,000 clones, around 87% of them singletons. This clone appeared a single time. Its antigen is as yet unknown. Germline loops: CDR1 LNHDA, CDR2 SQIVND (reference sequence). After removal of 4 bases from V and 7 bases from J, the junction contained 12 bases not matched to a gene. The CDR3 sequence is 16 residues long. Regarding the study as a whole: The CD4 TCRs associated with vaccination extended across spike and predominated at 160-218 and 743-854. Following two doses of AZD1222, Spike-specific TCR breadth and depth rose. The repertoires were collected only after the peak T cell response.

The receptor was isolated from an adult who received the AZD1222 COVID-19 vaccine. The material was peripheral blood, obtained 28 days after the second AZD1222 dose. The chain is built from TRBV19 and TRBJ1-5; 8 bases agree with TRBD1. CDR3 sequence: CASSTPGTGLGQPQHF. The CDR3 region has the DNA TGTGCCAGTAGTACCCCCGGGACAGGACTGGGACAGCCCCAGCATTTT.